The present entry profiles one T cell receptor (beta chain) with its context. Its antigen is still unknown. This sample is part of a study of cytotoxic CD8 clonotypes in ibrutinib-treated CLL. Study information: Response specimens were obtained following a median treatment duration of approximately 12 months, with a range of 6 to 36. Regarding the study as a whole: Circulating CD8+ T-cell counts were tracked by baseline clonality, which exceeded that of age-matched healthy donors. Public clonotypes, rarely seen, contracted or held steady on treatment.

The CDR3 is made up of 14 amino acids. V gave up 5 bases and J gave up 3 bases; unmatched junction bases: 4. CDR1 is ENHRY and CDR2 is SYGVKD in the germline V gene. Only in-frame clones appear in the TCRdb table, and some are missing; sequencing was by immunoSEQ multiplex PCR. The table lists about 140,000 clones, 60% to 80% of them singletons. Sequencing used PBMCs, obtained after 12 months of ibrutinib treatment. V is TRBV10-3 and J is TRBJ2-1; 7 bases are a match to TRBD2. The clonotype originates from a human donor with chronic lymphocytic leukemia. The CDR3, as DNA: TGTGCCATCAGTTCCCGGGACTACTACAATGAGCAGTTCTTC. Translated, it gives CAISSRDYYNEQFF.